This entry lists 15 T cell receptor beta chains sequenced from one sample in a study of vaccination effects on CD4 cells after COVID-19. These receptors are not linked to any known antigen. Sequencing was preceded by expansion of antigen-specific CD4+ T cells with viral peptide pools in the ViraFEST assay. Culture lasted about ten days before CD4+ T cell isolation. Vaccine recipients lacked prior SARS-CoV-2 infection and had negative nucleocapsid antibodies. Profiled with immunoSEQ multiplex PCR; TCRdb holds only in-frame clones, not every one. The sample has some 19,000 clones, around 70% seen once; the top ten hold 20% to 30%. The sequencing used CD4+ T cells from PBMCs cultured with HCoV-NL63 spike peptides, collected before COVID-19 vaccination. The receptors shown here come from a human donor who received a COVID-19 vaccine.

The CDR3 bases are TGTGCCAGCAGCCCGACAGGGGGTGGGGGCTACACCTTC. Translated, it gives CASSPTGGGGYTF. V and J are TRBV27 and TRBJ1-2; TRBD1 aligns across 9 bases. Germline CDR1 is MNHEY and CDR2 is SMNVEV (reference sequence). V lost 6 bases to trimming and J lost 8 bases; unmatched junction nucleotides: 7. This CDR3 contains 13 residues.

The chain employs TRBV18 and TRBJ1-2; D call uncertain. Looked up from germline, CDR1 is KGHSH and CDR2 is LQKENI. V was trimmed by 3 bases and J by 2 bases, leaving 7 bases between them. The CDR3 covers 13 residues. The CDR3 coding sequence is TGTGCCAGCTCACCCGATGGAAACTATGGCTACACCTTC. Its protein product is CASSPDGNYGYTF. The variable domain in full, completed from reference TRBV18 and TRBJ1-2, reads NAGVMQNPRHLVRRRGQEARLRCSPMKGHSHVYWYRQLPEEGLKFMVYLQKENIIDESGMPKERFSAEFPKEGPSILRIQQVVRGDSAAYFCASSPDGNYGYTFGSGTRLTVV.

This clone was counted once. This chain connects TRBV4-2 to TRBJ2-5, with TRBD1 identical over 9 bases. The CDR3 contains 14 residues. The trim removed 4 bases at V and 5 bases at J, leaving 5 bases unmatched. Germline loops: CDR1 LGHNA, CDR2 YNFKEQ. CDR3 nucleotide sequence: TGTGCCAGCAGCCCGGGACAGGGTGGCGAGACCCAGTACTTC. Protein: CASSPGQGGETQYF.

The V and J genes are TRBV19 and TRBJ1-5; tentatively, D is TRBD1 (5 bases). V lost 2 bases, J lost 10 bases, and 9 bases lay in between. This CDR3 has 12 amino acids. CDR1 and CDR2 from the germline V gene are LNHDA and SQIVND (reference sequence). In DNA, the CDR3 is TGTGCCAGTAGTATACAGGGATCACCCCAGCATTTT. Its protein is CASSIQGSPQHF.

The chain recombines TRBV7-8 with TRBJ2-3; D possibly corresponds to TRBD2 (5 bases). CDR1 is SGHVS and CDR2 is FQNEAQ in the germline V gene. The V end was cut by 4 bases, the J end by 2 bases, with 22 bases between. The CDR3 is 18 residues long. In nucleotides, the CDR3 is TGTGCCAGCAGCTACAAACCTTTACTCGGGGTCCCCACAGATACGCAGTATTTT. The encoded protein is CASSYKPLLGVPTDTQYF.

The chain recombines TRBV29-1 with TRBJ1-1, with 9 bases aligning to TRBD1. V lost 6 bases, J lost 7 bases, and 12 bases stayed unmatched. The CDR3 sequence is 14 residues long. The germline V gene has CDR1 SQVTM and CDR2 ANQGSEA. Written as DNA, the CDR3 is TGCAGCGTCCCGGGACAGGGAAGCGGGTTTGAAGCTTTCTTT. It is translated as CSVPGQGSGFEAFF.

This clone was detected once. CDR3 nucleotide sequence: TGTGCCAGCAGTGTCAACGGACAGCAGACAGATACGCAGTATTTT. Its protein product is CASSVNGQQTDTQYF. This rearrangement joins TRBV2 to TRBJ2-3; tentatively, D is TRBD1 (6 bases). The CDR3 length is 15 residues. Trimming took 4 bases from V and 3 from J, leaving 14 bases between them. In germline, CDR1 is SNHLY, CDR2 FYNNEI.

The V call is TRBV5-8, the J call TRBJ2-5, with no clear D. The CDR3 sequence is 13 residues long. The V end was cut by 1 base, the J end by 7 bases, with 11 bases between. Germline CDR1 SGHTS, CDR2 YDEGEE. This chain's CDR3 is CASSLSGSGTQYF. The DNA of the CDR3 is TGTGCCAGCAGCTTGTCTGGGTCGGGGACCCAGTACTTC.

This clone has more than one count but fewer than ten. The gene calls are TRBV25-1 and TRBJ2-7; possibly TRBD1 for D (5 bases). Germline CDR1 is MGHDK and CDR2 is SYGVNS. The V gene lost 2 bases and the J gene lost 3 bases, with 17 bases spanning the gap. This CDR3 comprises 16 residues. The CDR3: CASSEPSPGRVYEQYF. DNA for the CDR3: TGTGCCAGCAGTGAACCGTCACCGGGCAGGGTCTACGAGCAGTACTTC.

The genes are TRBV28 and TRBJ1-4; TRBD1 is a possible D gene (5 bases). Germline CDR1 MDHEN, CDR2 SYDVKM. The CDR3 has 17 amino acids. Trimming took 0 bases from V and 7 from J, leaving 18 bases between them. In DNA, the CDR3 is TGTGCCAGCAGTTTATGGGAAGGGGCTATGCGATCTGAAAAACTGTTTTTT. Translation: CASSLWEGAMRSEKLFF.

The chain employs TRBV4-1 and TRBJ1-2, with TRBD1 matching 9 bases. The CDR3 length is 14 residues. Germline V lookup: CDR1 MGHRA, CDR2 YSYEKL. With V trimmed by 4 bases and J by 13 bases, 13 bases remained unmatched. The CDR3 region has the DNA TGCGCCAGCAGCCGCGTCACCGGGACAGGGATTAGCACCTTC. Residues: CASSRVTGTGISTF.

V gene TRBV6-5 combines with J gene TRBJ1-5; D perhaps matches TRBD1 (5 bases). The germline CDR1 and CDR2 sequences are MNHEY and SVGAGI. Trimming shortened V by 5 bases and J by 8 bases, and 10 bases separated the two germline ends. This CDR3 is built from 12 residues. CDR3 sequence (DNA): TGTGCCAGCAGTCCTCTGGGGGAGCCCCAGCATTTT. Translated: CASSPLGEPQHF.

The CDR3 sequence is CASGRMGEQYF. Written as DNA, the CDR3 is TGTGCCAGCGGCCGGATGGGCGAGCAGTACTTC. The chain carries TRBV11-2 and TRBJ2-7; D not certain. The CDR3 loop spans 11 amino acids. V dropped 8 bases and J dropped 6 bases, with 11 bases sitting between them. From germline, CDR1 is SGHAT and CDR2 FQNNGV.

The chain has TRBV4-1 and TRBJ2-7; 13 nucleotides line up with TRBD2. The CDR3 length is 15 residues. Germline assignment: CDR1 MGHRA and CDR2 YSYEKL. With V trimmed by 3 bases and J by 4 bases, 3 bases remained unmatched. CDR3 in DNA: TGCGCCAGCAGCCAGCCGACTAGCGGGAGGTACGAGCAGTACTTC. Its protein is CASSQPTSGRYEQYF.

A few counts support this clone. The rearrangement links TRBV2 to TRBJ2-2; 11 bases are a match to TRBD2. Germline values: CDR1 SNHLY, CDR2 FYNNEI. The CDR3 is 14 residues long. V shed 10 bases and J 5 bases; nucleotides not matched to a gene: 6. As DNA, the CDR3 is TGTGCCACCTCCCTAGCGGGAGGTACCGGGGAGCTGTTTTTT. It encodes CATSLAGGTGELFF.